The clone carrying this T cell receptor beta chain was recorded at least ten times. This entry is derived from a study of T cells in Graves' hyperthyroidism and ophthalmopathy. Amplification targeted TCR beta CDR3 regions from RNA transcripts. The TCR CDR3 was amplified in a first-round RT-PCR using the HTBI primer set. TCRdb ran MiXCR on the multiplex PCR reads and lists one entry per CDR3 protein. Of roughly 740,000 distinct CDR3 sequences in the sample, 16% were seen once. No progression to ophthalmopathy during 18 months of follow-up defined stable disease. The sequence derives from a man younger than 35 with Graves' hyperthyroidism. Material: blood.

The CDR3 DNA reads as TGTGCCATCAGTGATCAGGGGGGGACTGAAGCTTTCTTT. It encodes CAISDQGGTEAFF. This chain connects TRBV10-3 to TRBJ1-1; 7 nucleotides match TRBD1. The V and J ends lost 3 bases and 5 bases, in that order; junction bases with no gene match: 3. CDR1 ENHRY and CDR2 SYGVKD come from the germline V gene. CDR3 length: 13 amino acids.